This passage covers 18 T cell receptor beta chains from one sample sequenced in a study of control samples from healthy donors and cancer patients. Clones were read by immunoSEQ multiplex PCR, and TCRdb kept only the in-frame ones, dropping some. This table has around 110,000 clones, around 89% appearing once. Sequencing was done on a sample of blood. The receptors were sampled from a woman aged 65 to 85 in good health.

The chain employs TRBV19 and TRBJ1-5, with a tentative D call TRBD1 (6 bases). The germline V and J ends were trimmed by 7 bases and 1 base, with 20 bases remaining between them. The CDR3 runs to 17 residues. The germline CDR1 and CDR2 sequences are LNHDA and SQIVND (reference sequence). CDR3 DNA sequence: TGTGCCAGTACCCCCAGTGCCGTGGGGGCCAGCAATCAGCCCCAGCATTTT. Encoded protein: CASTPSAVGASNQPQHF.

The chain recombines TRBV10-1 with TRBJ2-2; TRBD1 matches at 9 bases. Germline lookup yields CDR1 WNHNN and CDR2 SYGVQD (reference sequence). CDR3 size: 15 residues. V shed 2 bases and J 5 bases; nucleotides not matched to a gene: 3. CDR3 in amino acids: CASSEGTGRTGELFF. The CDR3 DNA follows: TGCGCCAGCAGTGAGGGGACAGGGAGGACCGGGGAGCTGTTTTTT.

The gene calls are TRBV5-4 and TRBJ2-2, with 7 bases aligning to TRBD2. This CDR3 comprises 16 residues. Germline V gene sequence: CDR1 SGHNT, CDR2 YYREEE (reference sequence). V lost 5 bases and J lost 3; bases outside the gene matches: 10. DNA for the CDR3: TGTGCCAGCAGTCTCCCTGGCGGGGGAGACACCGGGGAGCTGTTTTTT. This gives the protein CASSLPGGGDTGELFF.

The chain uses TRBV14 and TRBJ1-1; D not resolved. Germline V gives CDR1 SGHDN, CDR2 FVKESK. V was shortened by 0 bases and J by 11 bases, with 10 bases between the two germline ends. CDR3 length equals 12 residues. The CDR3 reads CASSQEGNVAFF. The CDR3, as DNA: TGTGCCAGCAGCCAAGAAGGGAACGTGGCTTTCTTT.

V is TRBV2 and J is TRBJ1-1; D remains unclear. Per the germline V gene, CDR1 is SNHLY and CDR2 is FYNNEI. CDR3 length: 12 residues. Trimming took off 6 bases at V and 1 base at J, with 6 bases between the two ends. This CDR3 reads CASRDTNTEAFF. The DNA for the CDR3 is TGTGCCAGCAGAGACACGAACACTGAAGCTTTCTTT. The full variable domain, in which reference TRBV2 and TRBJ1-1 provide the parts outside the CDR3, is EPEVTQTPSHQVTQMGQEVILRCVPISNHLYFYWYRQILGQKVEFLVSFYNNEISEKSEIFDDQFSVERPDGSNFTLKIRSTKLEDSAMYFCASRDTNTEAFFGQGTRLTVV.

The chain employs TRBV9 and TRBJ2-3; TRBD1 might be the D (6 bases). The CDR3 spans 15 residues. The germline CDR1 and CDR2 sequences are SGDLS and YYNGEE. The V end lost 2 bases, the J end lost 6 bases, and 16 bases lay between the germline ends. In nucleotides, the CDR3 is TGTGCCAGCAGCGTTAGTAACAGGGCAGTGGATACGCAGTATTTT. Protein product: CASSVSNRAVDTQYF.

The V and J genes are TRBV7-3 and TRBJ2-2; TRBD1 might be the D (5 bases). The CDR3 length is 15 residues. CDR1 is SGHTA, CDR2 FQGTGA, per germline. With 10 bases removed from V and 7 bases from J, the gap between germline ends came to 22 bases. The CDR3 DNA is TGTGCCACCGGAGCTTGGGCAGGGCGAGGCGGGGAGCTGTTTTTT. It codes for CATGAWAGRGGELFF.

V usage is TRBV4-1 and J usage is TRBJ1-1, with 10 nucleotides matching TRBD1. Losses at the gene ends were 1 base for V and 12 bases for J; bases not matched to a gene: 8. The CDR3 extends over 14 amino acids. Germline CDR1 is MGHRA and CDR2 is YSYEKL. The CDR3, as DNA: TGCGCCAGCAGCCAAGTGGAGACAGGGGGCTTGACTTTCTTT. This codes for CASSQVETGGLTFF.

The chain combines TRBV6-1 with TRBJ1-1; TRBD1 matches at 9 bases. The CDR3 consists of 14 residues. Trimming removed 3 bases from V and 10 bases from J; junction bases left unmatched: 9. Germline V gene data show CDR1 as MNHNS and CDR2 as SASEGT. The CDR3 spells CASSDPDKDRGAFF. The CDR3 DNA reads as TGTGCCAGCAGTGACCCGGACAAGGACAGGGGAGCTTTCTTT.

The chain uses TRBV5-8 and TRBJ1-1; 8 bases are shared with TRBD1. This CDR3 comprises 15 residues. Germline CDR1 and CDR2: SGHTS and YDEGEE. V dropped 6 bases and J dropped 1; count of bases not matched to a gene: 8. The CDR3 sequence is CASTGQGRANTEAFF. The CDR3 nucleotides are TGTGCCAGCACCGGACAGGGTAGGGCGAACACTGAAGCTTTCTTT.

This chain links TRBV19 with TRBJ1-6; maybe TRBD1 (5 bases). The V gene's germline CDR1 is LNHDA and CDR2 SQIVND (reference sequence). V gave up 1 base and J gave up 1 base, with 8 bases separating them. This CDR3 is built from 16 residues. The CDR3 sequence is CASSIGWTSYNSPLHF. The CDR3 nucleotides are TGTGCCAGTAGTATAGGCTGGACATCCTATAATTCACCCCTCCACTTT.

The genes are TRBV3-1 (or the pseudogene TRBV3-2) and TRBJ1-2; tentatively, D is TRBD1 (5 bases). Germline V gene sequence: CDR1 LGHDT, CDR2 YNNKEL (reference sequence). Deletions cut 0 bases from V and 4 bases from J, with 12 bases between. The CDR3 contains 15 residues. The CDR3 DNA reads TGTGCCAGCAGCCAAGAGTCCACAGGTTTCTATGGCTACACCTTC. Translating gives CASSQESTGFYGYTF.

This chain links TRBV7-2 with TRBJ1-6, with a weak D call TRBD1 (6 bases). The CDR3 runs 15 residues. Trimming pared 1 base from V and 9 bases from J, leaving 13 bases between. Germline V gene sequence: CDR1 SGHTA, CDR2 FQGNSA. The DNA of the CDR3 is TGTGCCAGCAGCTTAGAGGGGGGGCGCGGTTCACCCCTCCACTTT. It codes for CASSLEGGRGSPLHF.

The chain joins TRBV4-2 to TRBJ1-6, with TRBD1 matching over 10 bases. Germline lookup yields CDR1 LGHNA and CDR2 YNFKEQ. The CDR3 spans 16 residues. The V segment lost 2 bases and the J segment 8 bases; nucleotides outside the gene matches: 6. This CDR3 reads CASSQSGGTGDSPLHF. For the CDR3, the DNA is TGTGCCAGCAGCCAATCCGGCGGGACAGGGGATTCACCCCTCCACTTT.

The CDR3 region is CASSYSGPHHEQYF. CDR3 sequence (DNA): TGTGCCAGCAGTTACTCAGGACCCCATCACGAGCAGTACTTC. V gene TRBV6-7 combines with J gene TRBJ2-7; the D is unclear. TRBV6-7 is marked as an open reading frame, function uncertain. The CDR3 contains 14 residues. Trimming pared 0 bases from V and 5 bases from J, leaving 11 bases between.

The chain carries TRBV5-6 and TRBJ2-1; 8 nucleotides align to TRBD1. This CDR3 is 14 amino acids long. Looked up from germline, CDR1 is SGHDT and CDR2 is YYEEEE. V lost 0 bases, J lost 6 bases, and 2 bases stayed unmatched. The CDR3 DNA follows: TGTGCCAGCAGCTTGGAAGGGACAGGCAATGAGCAGTTCTTC. Its translation is CASSLEGTGNEQFF.

The CDR3 protein is CASKRTGIGNTIYF. The CDR3 coding sequence is TGTGCCAGTAAGCGGACAGGGATAGGAAACACCATATATTTT. This chain uses TRBV19 with TRBJ1-3; TRBD1 agrees at 8 bases. This CDR3 contains 14 residues. CDR1 LNHDA and CDR2 SQIVND come from the germline V gene (reference sequence). J gave up 4 bases and V 7 bases, and 6 bases lay outside the gene matches. Filled out from reference TRBV19 and TRBJ1-3, the complete variable domain reads DGGITQSPKYLFRKEGQNVTLSCEQNLNHDAMYWYRQDPGQGLRLIYYSQIVNDFQKGDIAEGYSVSREKKESFPLTVTSAQKNPTAFYLCASKRTGIGNTIYFGEGSWLTVV.

The V gene is TRBV28, the J gene TRBJ2-6; D may be TRBD1 (7 bases). The germline CDR1 and CDR2 sequences are MDHEN and SYDVKM. Trimming left V 3 bases short and J 0 bases short, with 12 bases between. The CDR3 is made up of 17 amino acids. In DNA form, the CDR3 reads TGTGCCAGCAGTTTTTCAGGGGGGAGCTCTGGGGCCAACGTCCTGACTTTC. Its translation: CASSFSGGSSGANVLTF.